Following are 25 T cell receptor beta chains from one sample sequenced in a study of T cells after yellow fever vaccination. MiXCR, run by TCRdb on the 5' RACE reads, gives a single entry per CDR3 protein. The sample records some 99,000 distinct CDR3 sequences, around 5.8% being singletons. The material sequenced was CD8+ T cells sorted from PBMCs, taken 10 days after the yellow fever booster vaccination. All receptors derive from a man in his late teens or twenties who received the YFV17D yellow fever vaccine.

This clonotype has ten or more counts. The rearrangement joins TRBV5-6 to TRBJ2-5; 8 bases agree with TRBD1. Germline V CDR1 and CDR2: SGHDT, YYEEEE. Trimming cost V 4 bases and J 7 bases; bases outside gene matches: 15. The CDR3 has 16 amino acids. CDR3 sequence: CASSVGVGTGGGTQYF. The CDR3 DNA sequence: TGTGCCAGCAGCGTTGGGGTTGGGACAGGAGGAGGGACCCAGTACTTC.

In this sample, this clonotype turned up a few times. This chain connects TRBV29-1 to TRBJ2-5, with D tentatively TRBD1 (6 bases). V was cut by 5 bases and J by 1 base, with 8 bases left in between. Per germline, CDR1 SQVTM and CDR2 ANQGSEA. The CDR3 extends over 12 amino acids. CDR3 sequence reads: CSVQGPQETQYF. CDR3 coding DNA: TGCAGCGTTCAGGGGCCCCAAGAGACCCAGTACTTC.

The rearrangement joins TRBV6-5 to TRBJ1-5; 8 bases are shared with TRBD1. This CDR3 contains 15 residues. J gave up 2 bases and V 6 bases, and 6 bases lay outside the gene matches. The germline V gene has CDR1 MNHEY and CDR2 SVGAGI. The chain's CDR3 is CASSAGQGGNQPQHF. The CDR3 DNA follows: TGTGCCAGCAGCGCTGGACAGGGAGGCAATCAGCCCCAGCATTTT.

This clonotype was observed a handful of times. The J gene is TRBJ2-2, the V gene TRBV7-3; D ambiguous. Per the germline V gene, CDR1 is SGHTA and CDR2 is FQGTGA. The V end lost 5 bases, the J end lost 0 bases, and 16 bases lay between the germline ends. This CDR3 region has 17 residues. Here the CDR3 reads CASSPTPGRANTGELFF. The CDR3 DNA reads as TGTGCCAGCAGCCCGACGCCTGGACGGGCGAACACCGGGGAGCTGTTTTTT. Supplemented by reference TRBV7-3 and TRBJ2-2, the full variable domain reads GAGVSQTPSNKVTEKGKYVELRCDPISGHTALYWYRQSLGQGPEFLIYFQGTGAADDSGLPNDRFFAVRPEGSVSTLKIQRTERGDSAVYLCASSPTPGRANTGELFFGEGSRLTVL.

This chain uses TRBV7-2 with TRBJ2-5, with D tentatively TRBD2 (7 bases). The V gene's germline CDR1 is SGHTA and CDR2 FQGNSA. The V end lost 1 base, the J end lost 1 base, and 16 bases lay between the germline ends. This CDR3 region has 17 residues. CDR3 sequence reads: CASSLVAGAIPQETQYF. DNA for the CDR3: TGTGCCAGCAGCTTAGTGGCGGGGGCGATTCCCCAAGAGACCCAGTACTTC. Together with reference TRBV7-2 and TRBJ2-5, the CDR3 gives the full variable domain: GAGVSQSPSNKVTEKGKDVELRCDPISGHTALYWYRQSLGQGLEFLIYFQGNSAPDKSGLPSDRFSAERTGGSVSTLTIQRTQQEDSAVYLCASSLVAGAIPQETQYFGPGTRLLVL.

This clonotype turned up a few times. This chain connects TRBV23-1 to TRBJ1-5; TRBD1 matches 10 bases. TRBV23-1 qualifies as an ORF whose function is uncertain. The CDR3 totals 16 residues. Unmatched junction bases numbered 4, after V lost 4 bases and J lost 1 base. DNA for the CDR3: TGCGCCAGCAGTCCACGGACAGGGGGAAGCAATCAGCCCCAGCATTTT. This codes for CASSPRTGGSNQPQHF.

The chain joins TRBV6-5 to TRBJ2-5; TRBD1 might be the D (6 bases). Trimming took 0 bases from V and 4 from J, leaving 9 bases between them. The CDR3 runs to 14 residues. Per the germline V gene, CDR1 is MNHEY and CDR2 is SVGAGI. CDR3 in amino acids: CASSYSGRGETQYF. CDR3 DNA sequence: TGTGCCAGCAGTTACTCGGGCAGGGGAGAGACCCAGTACTTC.

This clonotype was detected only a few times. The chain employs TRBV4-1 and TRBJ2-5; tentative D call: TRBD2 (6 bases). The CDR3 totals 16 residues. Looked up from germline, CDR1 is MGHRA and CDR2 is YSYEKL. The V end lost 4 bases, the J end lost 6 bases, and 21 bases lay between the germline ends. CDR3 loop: CASSPTSSSESQTQYF. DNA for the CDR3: TGCGCCAGCAGCCCAACCAGCTCTAGCGAGAGCCAGACCCAGTACTTC.

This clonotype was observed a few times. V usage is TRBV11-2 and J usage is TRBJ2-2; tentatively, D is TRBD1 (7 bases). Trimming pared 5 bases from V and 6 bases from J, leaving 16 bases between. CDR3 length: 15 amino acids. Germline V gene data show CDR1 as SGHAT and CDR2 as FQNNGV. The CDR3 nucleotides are TGTGCCAGCAGCAGACAGGGAAGGGGGGCCGGGGAGCTGTTTTTT. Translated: CASSRQGRGAGELFF.

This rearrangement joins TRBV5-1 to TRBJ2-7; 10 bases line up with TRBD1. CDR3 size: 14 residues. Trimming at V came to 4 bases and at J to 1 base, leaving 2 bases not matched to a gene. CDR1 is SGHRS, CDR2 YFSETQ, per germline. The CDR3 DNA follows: TGCGCCAGCAGCCGGACAGGGGGGTCCTACGAGCAGTACGTC. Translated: CASSRTGGSYEQYV.

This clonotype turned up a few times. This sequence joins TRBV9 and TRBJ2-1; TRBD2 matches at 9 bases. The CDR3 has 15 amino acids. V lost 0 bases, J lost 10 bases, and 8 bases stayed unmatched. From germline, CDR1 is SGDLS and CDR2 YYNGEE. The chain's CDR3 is CASSVAAGGVMEQFF. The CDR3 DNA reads TGTGCCAGCAGCGTAGCGGCGGGGGGGGTAATGGAGCAGTTCTTC.

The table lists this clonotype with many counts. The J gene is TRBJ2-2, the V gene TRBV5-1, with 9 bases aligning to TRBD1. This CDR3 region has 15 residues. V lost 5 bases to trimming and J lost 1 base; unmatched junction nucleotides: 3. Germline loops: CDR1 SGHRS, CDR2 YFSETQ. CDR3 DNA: TGCGCCAGCAGAGACAGGGGGAAGAACACCGGGGAGCTGTTTTTT. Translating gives CASRDRGKNTGELFF.

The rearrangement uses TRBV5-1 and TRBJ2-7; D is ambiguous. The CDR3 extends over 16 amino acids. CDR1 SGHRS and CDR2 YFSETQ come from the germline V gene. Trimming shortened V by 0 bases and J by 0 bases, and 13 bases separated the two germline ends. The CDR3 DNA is TGCGCCAGCAGCTTGGAGTTTGGTAGCAGCTCCTACGAGCAGTACGTC. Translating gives CASSLEFGSSSYEQYV.

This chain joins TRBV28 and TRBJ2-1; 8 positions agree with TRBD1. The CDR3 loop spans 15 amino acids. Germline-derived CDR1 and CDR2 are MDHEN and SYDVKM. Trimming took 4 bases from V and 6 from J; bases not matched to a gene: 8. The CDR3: CASSYDRGQINEQFF. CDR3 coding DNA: TGTGCCAGCAGTTACGACAGGGGCCAGATCAATGAGCAGTTCTTC.

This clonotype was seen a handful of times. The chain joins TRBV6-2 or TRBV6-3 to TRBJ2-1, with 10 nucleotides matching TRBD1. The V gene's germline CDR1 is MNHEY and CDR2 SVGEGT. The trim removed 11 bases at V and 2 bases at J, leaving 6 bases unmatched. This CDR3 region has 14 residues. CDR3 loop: CAVSDRGTYNEQFF. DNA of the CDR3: TGTGCCGTCTCGGACAGGGGGACCTACAATGAGCAGTTCTTC.

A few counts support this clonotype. The DNA for the CDR3 is TGCAGTGCTAGGGACAGGGGTCGCTCTGGAAACACCATATATTTT. As protein: CSARDRGRSGNTIYF. The chain has TRBV20-1 and TRBJ1-3; 9 nucleotides match TRBD1. There are 15 residues in the CDR3. Trimming cost V 3 bases and J 0 bases; bases outside gene matches: 3. CDR1 is DFQATT and CDR2 is SNEGSKA in the germline V gene (reference sequence).

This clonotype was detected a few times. CDR3 sequence (DNA): TGCGCCAGCAGCCAAAGGGGGGGTTTCGGCGGGGAGCTGTTTTTT. This codes for CASSQRGGFGGELFF. This rearrangement joins TRBV4-1 to TRBJ2-2; TRBD2 is a possible D gene (7 bases). Looked up from germline, CDR1 is MGHRA and CDR2 is YSYEKL. CDR3 length equals 15 residues. V was pared by 2 bases and J by 7 bases, with 14 bases between.

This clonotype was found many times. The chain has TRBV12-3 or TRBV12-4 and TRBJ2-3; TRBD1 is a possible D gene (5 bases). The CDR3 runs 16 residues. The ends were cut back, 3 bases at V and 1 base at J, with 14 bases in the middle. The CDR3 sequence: CASSFLVGHGTDTQYF. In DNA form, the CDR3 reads TGTGCCAGCAGTTTCCTAGTAGGACACGGCACAGATACGCAGTATTTT.

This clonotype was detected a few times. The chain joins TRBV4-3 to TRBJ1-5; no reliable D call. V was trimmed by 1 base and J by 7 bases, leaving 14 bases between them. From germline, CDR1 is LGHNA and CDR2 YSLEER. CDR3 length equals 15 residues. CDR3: CASSQGSGVGQPQHF. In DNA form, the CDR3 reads TGCGCCAGCAGCCAAGGCTCCGGAGTGGGGCAGCCCCAGCATTTT.

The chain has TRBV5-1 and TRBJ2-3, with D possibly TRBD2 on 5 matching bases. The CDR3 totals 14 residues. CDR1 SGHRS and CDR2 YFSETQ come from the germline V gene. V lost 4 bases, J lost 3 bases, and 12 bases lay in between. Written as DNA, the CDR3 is TGCGCCAGCAGCCCTCCGAGGGAGACAGATACGCAGTATTTT. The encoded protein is CASSPPRETDTQYF.

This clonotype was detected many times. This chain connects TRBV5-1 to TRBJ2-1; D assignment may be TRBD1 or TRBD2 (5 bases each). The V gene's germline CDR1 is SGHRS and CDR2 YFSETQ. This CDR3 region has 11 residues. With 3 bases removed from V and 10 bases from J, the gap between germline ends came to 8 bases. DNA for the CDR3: TGCGCCAGCAGCTGGGACCTCGAGCAGTTCTTC. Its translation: CASSWDLEQFF.

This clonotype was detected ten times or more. As DNA, the CDR3 is TGTGCCAGCAGCTTGAGCGGTGGCTCCTACAATGAGCAGTTCTTC. It is translated as CASSLSGGSYNEQFF. This chain uses TRBV7-2 with TRBJ2-1; TRBD2 is a possible D gene (5 bases). V gave up 3 bases and J gave up 0 bases, with 9 bases separating them. The germline V gene has CDR1 SGHTA and CDR2 FQGNSA. The CDR3 runs to 15 residues.

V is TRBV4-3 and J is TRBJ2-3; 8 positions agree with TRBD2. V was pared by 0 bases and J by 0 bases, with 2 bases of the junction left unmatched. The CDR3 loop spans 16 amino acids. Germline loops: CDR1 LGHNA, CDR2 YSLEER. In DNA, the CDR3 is TGCGCCAGCAGCCAAGACGGGGGGGATAGCACAGATACGCAGTATTTT. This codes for CASSQDGGDSTDTQYF.

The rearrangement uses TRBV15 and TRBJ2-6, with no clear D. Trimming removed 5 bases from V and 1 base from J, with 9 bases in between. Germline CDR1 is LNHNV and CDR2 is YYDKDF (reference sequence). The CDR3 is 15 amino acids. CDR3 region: CATSPTVSGANVLTF. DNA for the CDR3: TGTGCCACCAGCCCTACCGTATCTGGGGCCAACGTCCTGACTTTC.

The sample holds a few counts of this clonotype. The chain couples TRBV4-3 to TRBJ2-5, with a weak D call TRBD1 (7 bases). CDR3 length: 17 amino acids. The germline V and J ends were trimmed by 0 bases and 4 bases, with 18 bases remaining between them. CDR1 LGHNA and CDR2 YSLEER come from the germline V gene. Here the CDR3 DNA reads TGCGCCAGCAGCCAAGAAAGTAGCGGCAGGGGGAGAGAGACCCAGTACTTC. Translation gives CASSQESSGRGRETQYF.